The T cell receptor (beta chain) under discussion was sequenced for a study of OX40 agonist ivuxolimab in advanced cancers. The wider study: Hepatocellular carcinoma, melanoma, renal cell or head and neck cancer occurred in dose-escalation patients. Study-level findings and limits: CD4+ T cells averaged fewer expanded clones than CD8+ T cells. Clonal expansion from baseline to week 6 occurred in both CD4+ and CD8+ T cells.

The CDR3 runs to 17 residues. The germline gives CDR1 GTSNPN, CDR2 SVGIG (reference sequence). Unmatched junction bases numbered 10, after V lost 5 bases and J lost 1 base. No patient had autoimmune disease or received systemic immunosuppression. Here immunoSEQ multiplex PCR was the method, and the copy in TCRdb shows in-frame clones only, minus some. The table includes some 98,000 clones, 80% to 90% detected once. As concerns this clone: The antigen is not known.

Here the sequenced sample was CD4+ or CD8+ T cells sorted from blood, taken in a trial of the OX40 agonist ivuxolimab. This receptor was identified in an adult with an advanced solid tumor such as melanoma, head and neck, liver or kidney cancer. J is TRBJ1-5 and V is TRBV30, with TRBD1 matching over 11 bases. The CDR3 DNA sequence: TGTGCCTGGGCCCCGGACAGGGGGCTGGTAAGCAATCAGCCCCAGCATTTT. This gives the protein CAWAPDRGLVSNQPQHF.